A single T cell receptor beta chain is shown here with its context. The CDR3 consists of 15 residues. V was shortened by 3 bases and J by 0 bases, with 9 bases between the two germline ends. Germline V gene lookup returns CDR1 SNHLY and CDR2 FYNNEI. The repertoire was sequenced with immunoSEQ multiplex PCR; TCRdb's copy has only in-frame clones and lacks some. The sample records around 100,000 clones, around four fifths being singletons. The sample comes from a study of blood T cell repertoires in COVID-19. This rearrangement joins TRBV2 to TRBJ1-5, with D possibly being TRBD1 (5 bases). Sequencing input: peripheral blood. This clonotype was sampled from a man aged 45-65 years with active or convalescent COVID-19. The CDR3 coding sequence is TGTGCCAGCAGTGAGACAGCTAATAGCAATCAGCCCCAGCATTTT. Protein product: CASSETANSNQPQHF.